This T cell receptor beta chain was captured in a study of blood T cells in healthy people across ages. Those donating, healthy Caucasian individuals from Russia, were aged roughly 6 to 95. About 10 milliliters of peripheral blood were drawn from each donor into EDTA-treated tubes. This clonotype was seen a handful of times. Its target is unknown. The CDR3 totals 17 residues. The V gene's germline CDR1 is SGHRS and CDR2 YFSETQ. Together with a sample-barcoded 5' primer, a J-beta primer mix was included in a second PCR lasting about 6 to 11 cycles. Every cDNA molecule carried a tag from a template-switch adaptor bearing 12 random nucleotides. Each CDR3 protein is one row after TCRdb ran MiXCR on the 5' RACE reads. Here the sample spans 850,000 to 1,100,000 distinct CDR3 sequences, roughly two fifths being singletons. Study-wide results and limits: A roughly linear age-dependent decrease characterized TCR beta diversity per million T cells.

This TCR came from a man aged 18 to 35 in good health. The chain recombines TRBV5-1 with TRBJ2-1, with D possibly being TRBD1 (6 bases). The J call could be wrong; TRBJ2-7 is a better fit for the DNA end. Source material: blood. In DNA, the CDR3 is TGCGCCAGCAGCTTGATTGGAGGACAGCCTTCCTACAATGAGCAGTACTTC. This encodes CASSLIGGQPSYNEQYF.